Below are 27 T cell receptor beta chains sequenced from a single sample in a study of T cells in Graves' hyperthyroidism and ophthalmopathy. TCR beta CDR3 sequences were amplified from RNA transcripts. With the HTBI primer set, the TCR CDR3 went through a first round of RT-PCR. MiXCR, run by TCRdb on the multiplex PCR reads, gives a single entry per CDR3 protein. The table records roughly 500,000 distinct CDR3 sequences, under 60% of them present only once. Sequences were obtained from peripheral blood or thyroid tissue (not recorded which). All receptors come from an adult woman with Graves' disease, either hyperthyroidism or ophthalmopathy (not recorded which).

Ten or more counts support this clonotype. The chain employs TRBV6-5 and TRBJ1-4; D perhaps matches TRBD1 (5 bases). CDR1 and CDR2 (germline): MNHEY, SVGAGI. The CDR3 consists of 15 residues. The ends were cut back, 5 bases at V and 2 bases at J, with 12 bases in the middle. The chain's CDR3 is CASSPAGGTNEKLFF. In nucleotides, the CDR3 is TGTGCCAGCAGTCCCGCGGGGGGGACTAATGAAAAACTGTTTTTT.

This clonotype was found many times. CDR3 sequence (DNA): TGCGCCAGCAGCCCGGAGCCTAGGAAGCCCCAGCATTTT. It is translated as CASSPEPRKPQHF. The chain employs TRBV5-1 and TRBJ1-5; D is unresolved. Germline-derived CDR1 and CDR2 are SGHRS and YFSETQ. V lost 4 bases and J 8 bases, leaving 13 bases between the germline ends. The CDR3 loop spans 13 amino acids.

This clonotype showed up many times. The V gene is TRBV19, the J gene TRBJ2-7, with 14 bases fitting TRBD2. Trimming removed 8 bases from V and 6 bases from J; junction bases left unmatched: 9. CDR3 length equals 15 residues. Germline values: CDR1 LNHDA, CDR2 SQIVND (reference sequence). This CDR3 is CASGTSGSHLGEQYF. CDR3 in DNA: TGTGCCAGTGGGACTAGCGGGAGCCATCTTGGCGAGCAGTACTTC.

V usage is TRBV5-6 and J usage is TRBJ1-2; tentative D call: TRBD1 (5 bases). The V and J ends lost 2 bases and 4 bases respectively, with 24 bases between them. The CDR3 totals 18 residues. Germline assignment: CDR1 SGHDT and CDR2 YYEEEE. CDR3 DNA sequence: TGTGCCAGCAGCTTCCGGGGGGTATGGGGCCAGCCTACCTATGGCTACACCTTC. The encoded protein is CASSFRGVWGQPTYGYTF.

This clonotype showed up many times. The V gene is TRBV28, the J gene TRBJ2-2, with D perhaps given as TRBD1 or TRBD2 (5 bases each). CDR1 is MDHEN, CDR2 SYDVKM, per germline. The CDR3 has 15 amino acids. V shed 5 bases and J shed 3 bases, with 13 bases lying between them. Here the CDR3 DNA reads TGTGCCAGCAGTCGGGGCGATCAGGACACCGGGGAGCTGTTTTTT. It encodes CASSRGDQDTGELFF. Using reference TRBV28 and TRBJ2-2 for the parts outside the CDR3, the full variable domain is DVKVTQSSRYLVKRTGEKVFLECVQDMDHENMFWYRQDPGLGLRLIYFSYDVKMKEKGDIPEGYSVSREKKERFSLILESASTNQTSMYLCASSRGDQDTGELFFGEGSRLTVL.

The rearrangement uses TRBV7-2 and TRBJ1-6, with TRBD1 matching over 8 bases. The CDR3 has 13 residues. Germline V gives CDR1 SGHTA, CDR2 FQGNSA. The trim removed 2 bases at V and 15 bases at J, leaving 6 bases unmatched. This CDR3 is CASSLPGQEGLHF. In nucleotides, the CDR3 is TGTGCCAGCAGCTTACCGGGACAGGAAGGCCTCCACTTT. Filled out from reference TRBV7-2 and TRBJ1-6, the complete variable domain reads GAGVSQSPSNKVTEKGKDVELRCDPISGHTALYWYRQSLGQGLEFLIYFQGNSAPDKSGLPSDRFSAERTGGSVSTLTIQRTQQEDSAVYLCASSLPGQEGLHFGNGTRLTVT.

There are many counts of this clonotype. V usage is TRBV6-6 and J usage is TRBJ1-5; TRBD1 matches 8 bases. This CDR3 region has 14 residues. Germline-derived CDR1 and CDR2 are MNHNY and SVGAGI (reference sequence). V shed 5 bases and J 6 bases; nucleotides not matched to a gene: 6. CDR3 bases: TGTGCCAGCAGTCATGGACAGGGAGGTCAGCCCCAGCATTTT. This encodes CASSHGQGGQPQHF.

The V call is TRBV29-1, the J call TRBJ2-7; tentatively, D is TRBD1 or TRBD2 (6 bases each). The length of the CDR3 is 13 residues. Germline CDR1 reads SQVTM; CDR2 reads ANQGSEA. The V end lost 0 bases, the J end lost 5 bases, and 11 bases lay between the germline ends. The CDR3 reads CSVEERGRHEQYF. The DNA for the CDR3 is TGCAGCGTTGAAGAACGGGGGCGACACGAGCAGTACTTC.

The CDR3 DNA reads TGCAGCGTTGAATCGGGCGTGACCTACGAGCAGTACTTC. Residues: CSVESGVTYEQYF. The rearrangement uses TRBV29-1 and TRBJ2-7, with D unclear. Trimming removed 2 bases from V and 2 bases from J, with 10 bases in between. Per the germline V gene, CDR1 is SQVTM and CDR2 is ANQGSEA. The CDR3 covers 13 residues.

The sample holds many counts of this clonotype. This chain joins TRBV7-2 and TRBJ2-5; D unclear. CDR1 SGHTA and CDR2 FQGNSA come from the germline V gene. Trimming cost V 2 bases and J 6 bases, with 4 bases left between them. The CDR3 covers 11 residues. The CDR3 sequence is CASSLSKTQYF. Here the CDR3 DNA reads TGTGCCAGCAGCTTAAGTAAGACCCAGTACTTC.

This clonotype was seen ten or more times. This chain joins TRBV6-6 and TRBJ1-6, with a weak D call TRBD1 (5 bases). CDR1 and CDR2 (germline): MNHNY, SVGAGI (reference sequence). The CDR3 is made up of 15 amino acids. V lost 0 bases to trimming and J lost 9 bases, with 12 bases between them. CDR3 residues: CASSYSKGQGSPLHF. CDR3 DNA: TGTGCCAGCAGTTACTCGAAAGGGCAGGGTTCACCCCTCCACTTT.

The rearrangement links TRBV15 to TRBJ2-5, with a weak D call TRBD1 (5 bases). The CDR3 runs to 14 residues. CDR1 LNHNV and CDR2 YYDKDF come from the germline V gene (reference sequence). Between the trimmed V and J ends, which lost 7 bases and 7 bases, there was a span of 19 bases. CDR3 in amino acids: CATKLNGHKGTQYF. The CDR3 DNA sequence: TGTGCCACCAAATTGAACGGACACAAAGGGACCCAGTACTTC.

Only a few counts were recorded for this clonotype. As the CDR3 is not closed by the conserved phenylalanine or tryptophan, this likely results from a read error. Because the CDR3's place on the DNA is in doubt, the DNA is left out and the CDR3 is given as listed by TCRdb. The V and J genes are TRBV11-2 and TRBJ1-4. The CDR3 is 9 residues long, ends included. Germline-derived CDR1 and CDR2 are SGHAT and FQNNGV. The chain's CDR3 is CASSLASEG.

The chain links TRBV24-1 to TRBJ2-5; 7 bases are a match to TRBD1. Losses at the gene ends were 4 bases for V and 1 base for J; bases not matched to a gene: 8. Germline CDR1 and CDR2: KGHDR and SFDVKD. The CDR3 is 16 amino acids. The CDR3 coding sequence is TGTGCCACCAGTGACGTCTTCGGACAGGCCCAAGAGACCCAGTACTTC. This gives the protein CATSDVFGQAQETQYF.

The genes are TRBV12-3 or TRBV12-4 and TRBJ2-7, with TRBD1 matching 8 bases. Trimming removed 6 bases from V and 3 bases from J; junction bases left unmatched: 7. The CDR3 extends over 14 amino acids. CDR3: CASSAGGFFYEQYF. Written as DNA, the CDR3 is TGTGCCAGCAGCGCAGGGGGCTTCTTCTACGAGCAGTACTTC.

The V and J genes are TRBV7-9 and TRBJ1-1; D unclear. Germline values: CDR1 SEHNR, CDR2 FQNEAQ (reference sequence). V was clipped by 1 base and J by 0 bases, with 9 bases between them. The CDR3 length is 15 residues. CDR3 DNA: TGTGCCAGCAGCTTAGTAGAGGGAATGAACACTGAAGCTTTCTTT. It specifies CASSLVEGMNTEAFF.

This sequence joins TRBV11-1 and TRBJ1-5; D is undetermined. The CDR3 length is 12 residues. Deletions cut 6 bases from V and 7 bases from J, with 10 bases between. CDR1 is SGHAT, CDR2 FQDESV, per germline (reference sequence). CDR3 in DNA: TGTGCCAGCAGGGCGGAAGGGCAGCCCCAGCATTTT. Encoded protein: CASRAEGQPQHF.

This clonotype was detected many times. This chain joins TRBV12-3 or TRBV12-4 and TRBJ2-7, with TRBD1 matching over 7 bases. CDR3 length equals 14 residues. V dropped 6 bases and J dropped 1; count of bases not matched to a gene: 6. In nucleotides, the CDR3 is TGTGCCAGCAGCCAGGACAGGCTATCCTACGAGCAGTACTTC. Encoded protein: CASSQDRLSYEQYF.

CDR3 DNA sequence: TGTGCCAGCAGTGCCCTCTCAAAGGGTGGGGAGCTGTTTTTT. Protein product: CASSALSKGGELFF. J is TRBJ2-2 and V is TRBV2, with no clear D. Trimming took off 4 bases at V and 8 bases at J, with 14 bases between the two ends. The CDR3 has 14 residues. The germline CDR1 and CDR2 sequences are SNHLY and FYNNEI.

A remark on this clonotype: Compared with germline, one end of the junction differs, possibly owing to a read error. The chain employs TRBV10-2 and TRBJ2-7; D unresolved. This CDR3 spans 17 amino acids. Germline V gene sequence: CDR1 WSHSY, CDR2 SAAADI. CDR3 amino acids: CASSQPDRLRGVYEQYF. CDR3 bases: TGTGCCAGCAGCCAACCCGACCGACTGAGAGGAGTCTACGAGCAGTACTTC.

This clonotype showed up just a few times. This chain connects TRBV25-1 to TRBJ1-4, with TRBD1 as a possible D gene (5 bases). V was pared by 1 base and J by 4 bases, with 10 bases between. The CDR3 contains 15 residues. The germline V gene encodes CDR1 MGHDK and CDR2 SYGVNS. The CDR3 region has the DNA TGTGCCAGCAGTGAATCACCAGGGTTTAATGAAAAACTGTTTTTT. Protein sequence: CASSESPGFNEKLFF.

This clonotype was found a few times. The chain is built from TRBV5-5 and TRBJ2-7; weak D call: TRBD1 (6 bases). This CDR3 has 14 residues. V was cut by 4 bases and J by 7 bases, with 18 bases left in between. The germline V gene encodes CDR1 SGHKS and CDR2 YYEKEE (reference sequence). This CDR3 is CASSPNPGDMEQYF. CDR3 DNA: TGTGCCAGCAGCCCAAACCCCGGGGACATGGAGCAGTACTTC. The whole variable domain, filled in from reference TRBV5-5 and TRBJ2-7, reads DAGVTQSPTHLIKTRGQQVTLRCSPISGHKSVSWYQQVLGQGPQFIFQYYEKEERGRGNFPDRFSARQFPNYSSELNVNALLLGDSALYLCASSPNPGDMEQYFGPGTRLTVT.

The table lists this clonotype with many counts. This chain uses TRBV20-1 with TRBJ2-7; tentatively, D is TRBD1 (5 bases). CDR3 size: 13 residues. V shed 6 bases and J shed 7 bases, with 19 bases lying between them. In germline, CDR1 is DFQATT, CDR2 SNEGSKA (reference sequence). CDR3 coding DNA: TGCAGTGCCGACGTCGGGCCAAAGGGGGAGCAGTACTTC. It translates to CSADVGPKGEQYF.

Concerning this clonotype: This CDR3 is missing its conserved last phenylalanine or tryptophan, likely due to a read error. This chain connects TRBV7-3 to TRBJ1-2; a weak D match, TRBD1 (5 bases). The germline V gene has CDR1 SGHTA and CDR2 FQGTGA. Trimming left V 2 bases short and J 5 bases short, with 12 bases between. This CDR3 comprises 14 residues. The CDR3: CASSLGAGIYGYTI. The CDR3 DNA sequence: TGTGCCAGCAGCTTAGGCGCAGGGATATATGGCTACACCATC.

In its sample, this clonotype was seen a few times. The V gene is TRBV30, the J gene TRBJ1-2; D is undetermined. The CDR3 runs 14 residues. The germline CDR1 and CDR2 sequences are GTSNPN and SVGIG (reference sequence). V was cut by 0 bases and J by 0 bases, with 8 bases left in between. The chain's CDR3 is CAWSVPGANYGYTF. Here the CDR3 DNA reads TGTGCCTGGAGTGTACCAGGAGCTAACTATGGCTACACCTTC. Complete variable domain (other parts from reference TRBV30 and TRBJ1-2): SQTIHQWPATLVQPVGSPLSLECTVEGTSNPNLYWYRQAAGRGLQLLFYSVGIGQISSEVPQNLSASRPQDRQFILSSKKLLLSDSGFYLCAWSVPGANYGYTFGSGTRLTVV.

The DNA for the CDR3 is TGTGCCACCAGCAGTACACAGGTTCGCGGGGAGCTGTTTTTT. Translated: CATSSTQVRGELFF. The chain combines TRBV24-1 with TRBJ2-2, with D possibly TRBD1 on 5 matching bases. Trimming left V 7 bases short and J 7 bases short, with 15 bases between. CDR1 and CDR2 (germline): KGHDR, SFDVKD. There are 14 residues in the CDR3.

V is TRBV11-2 and J is TRBJ1-2, with D maybe TRBD1 (6 bases). Per germline, CDR1 SGHAT and CDR2 FQNNGV. The V and J ends lost 3 bases and 8 bases respectively, with 10 bases between them. The length of the CDR3 is 12 residues. The CDR3 protein is CASSLAGAGYTF. CDR3 sequence (DNA): TGTGCCAGCAGCTTGGCAGGGGCGGGCTACACCTTC.